The 12 T cell receptor beta chains given below trace back to one sample, sequenced in a study of blood T cell repertoires in COVID-19. Sequencing was performed with immunoSEQ multiplex PCR; in TCRdb, only in-frame clones are kept and a portion is missing. Here the sample spans 250,000 to 300,000 clones, 89% being singletons. The source material was peripheral blood. These receptors were obtained from a man aged 50 to 59 with acute or convalescent COVID-19.

This chain's CDR3 is CASTERGVSTDTQYF. In DNA, the CDR3 is TGCGCCAGCACCGAGCGGGGGGTTTCCACAGATACGCAGTATTTT. This chain uses TRBV4-1 with TRBJ2-3, with 9 bases that match TRBD2. The germline CDR1 and CDR2 sequences are MGHRA and YSYEKL. The ends lost 7 bases at V and 2 bases at J; junction bases unmatched: 7. The CDR3 has 15 amino acids.

The CDR3 sequence: CASSPPMAAQETQYF. CDR3 sequence (DNA): TGTGCCAGCAGTCCTCCGATGGCGGCCCAAGAGACCCAGTACTTC. The chain joins TRBV6-5 to TRBJ2-5; D is unresolved. Germline CDR1 MNHEY, CDR2 SVGAGI. V was cut by 5 bases and J by 1 base, with 14 bases left in between. CDR3 size: 15 residues.

Written as DNA, the CDR3 is TGTGCCAGCAGCTTGGTGGGGGAGGGGACCCAGTACTTC. As protein: CASSLVGEGTQYF. The V gene is TRBV5-4, the J gene TRBJ2-5, with TRBD2 identical over 7 bases. CDR1 SGHNT and CDR2 YYREEE come from the germline V gene (reference sequence). V shed 0 bases, J shed 7 bases, and the junction held 3 bases outside the gene matches. CDR3 length equals 13 residues.

The chain recombines TRBV18 with TRBJ2-1; 9 bases match TRBD1. CDR1 KGHSH and CDR2 LQKENI come from the germline V gene. The J segment lost 2 bases and the V segment lost 6 bases, leaving 5 bases of the junction unmatched. The length of the CDR3 is 15 residues. In DNA form, the CDR3 reads TGTGCCAGCTCCCGCGGACAGGGGACCTACAATGAGCAGTTCTTC. Amino acids: CASSRGQGTYNEQFF. Using reference TRBV18 and TRBJ2-1 for the parts outside the CDR3, the full variable domain is NAGVMQNPRHLVRRRGQEARLRCSPMKGHSHVYWYRQLPEEGLKFMVYLQKENIIDESGMPKERFSAEFPKEGPSILRIQQVVRGDSAAYFCASSRGQGTYNEQFFGPGTRLTVL.

CDR3 protein: CASSWGGETQYF. The DNA of the CDR3 is TGTGCCAGCAGTTGGGGGGGGGAGACCCAGTACTTC. The genes are TRBV12-3 or TRBV12-4 and TRBJ2-5, with 7 bases lining up with TRBD2. The CDR3 has 12 residues. With V trimmed by 4 bases and J by 5 bases, 1 base remained unmatched.

The J gene is TRBJ1-5, the V gene TRBV18; D is unresolved. This CDR3 is 14 amino acids long. V dropped 0 bases and J dropped 6 bases, with 9 bases sitting between them. CDR1 is KGHSH, CDR2 LQKENI, per germline. CDR3 amino acids: CASSPPYERQPQHF. CDR3 nucleotide sequence: TGTGCCAGCTCACCACCCTATGAACGTCAGCCCCAGCATTTT.

J is TRBJ1-2 and V is TRBV14; D gene ambiguous. Trimming took 3 bases from V and 4 from J, leaving 9 bases between them. Germline loops: CDR1 SGHDN, CDR2 FVKESK. The CDR3 loop spans 13 amino acids. Here the CDR3 DNA reads TGTGCCAGCAGCCAGCGGGAGGCCTATGGCTACACCTTC. It encodes CASSQREAYGYTF.

The gene calls are TRBV19 and TRBJ1-5, with TRBD1 matching over 9 bases. V dropped 5 bases and J dropped 4; count of bases not matched to a gene: 9. This CDR3 spans 16 amino acids. Germline V gives CDR1 LNHDA, CDR2 SQIVND (reference sequence). The CDR3: CASSPRDRVRNQPQHF. The CDR3 DNA reads TGTGCCAGTAGTCCCCGGGACAGGGTGAGGAATCAGCCCCAGCATTTT.

The chain links TRBV20-1 to TRBJ1-1; TRBD1 might be the D (5 bases). Looked up from germline, CDR1 is DFQATT and CDR2 is SNEGSKA (reference sequence). The ends were cut back, 3 bases at V and 6 bases at J, with 17 bases in the middle. The CDR3 loop spans 14 amino acids. This chain's CDR3 is CSASLVVGGAEAFF. DNA of the CDR3: TGCAGTGCTAGTTTGGTGGTTGGGGGGGCTGAAGCTTTCTTT.

The CDR3 reads CASSLGGHNEKLFF. Here the CDR3 DNA reads TGCGCCAGCAGCTTGGGGGGGCATAATGAAAAACTGTTTTTT. V usage is TRBV5-1 and J usage is TRBJ1-4; D might be TRBD1 (6 bases). CDR1 SGHRS and CDR2 YFSETQ come from the germline V gene. With 0 bases removed from V and 4 bases from J, the gap between germline ends came to 7 bases. The CDR3 has 14 residues.

The rearrangement joins TRBV27 to TRBJ2-1; D is perhaps TRBD2 (7 bases). The V gene lost 1 base and the J gene lost 2 bases, with 15 bases spanning the gap. Per the germline V gene, CDR1 is MNHEY and CDR2 is SMNVEV (reference sequence). There are 17 residues in the CDR3. The CDR3 sequence: CASSLFGGGATYNEQFF. The CDR3 DNA reads TGTGCCAGCAGTTTATTTGGTGGGGGGGCTACCTACAATGAGCAGTTCTTC.

This clone was detected ten times or more. Other DNA sequences in the sample encode the same CDR3. The CDR3 here is CASSPGQAQETQYF. The CDR3 nucleotides are TGCGCCAGCAGCCCCGGACAGGCCCAAGAGACCCAGTACTTC. The V call is TRBV5-1, the J call TRBJ2-5, with 7 bases identical to TRBD1. The CDR3 consists of 14 residues. V was pared by 4 bases and J by 1 base, with 4 bases of the junction left unmatched. Per germline, CDR1 SGHRS and CDR2 YFSETQ.